A selection of T cell receptor beta chains follows, all from one sample in a study of T-cell memory formation after mild COVID-19. TCRdb analysed the 5' RACE reads with MiXCR anew, one entry per CDR3 protein. Of under 600,000 distinct CDR3 sequences detected, about a fifth appear once; the ten largest clones hold around 8.4%. Material for sequencing was PBMCs or a T cell subset sorted from them (not recorded which). The receptors shown here come from an adult woman who had mild COVID-19 (a few samples of this study predate the infection). Cell type and time point are not known. Each CDR3 is given with its conserved first and last residue. A D gene is named only where the DNA matches it firmly. Clone size is not always given. Where it is, it says once, few, many or a class for expanded clones.

d_gene	abundance	v_gene	j_gene	CDR3aa	CDR3nt
TRBD2	.	TRBV9	TRBJ2-1	CASSVASGGADEQFF	TGTGCCAGCAGCGTAGCTAGCGGGGGGGCCGATGAGCAGTTCTTC
.	.	TRBV6-5	TRBJ1-2	CASSSPPGLLNYGYTF	TGTGCCAGCAGTTCACCTCCGGGACTCCTGAACTATGGCTACACCTTC
.	.	TRBV20-1	TRBJ2-1	CSAPSYREQFF	TGCAGTGCTCCCTCATATCGGGAGCAGTTCTTC
TRBD2	.	TRBV3-1	TRBJ2-7	CASSQGMAGSGGREQYF	TGTGCCAGCAGCCAAGGGATGGCGGGGAGCGGGGGGAGAGAGCAGTACTTC
TRBD2	.	TRBV29-1	TRBJ2-1	CSVELAGGPEQFF	TGCAGCGTTGAACTAGCGGGGGGTCCAGAGCAGTTCTTC
TRBD1	many	TRBV2	TRBJ1-4	CASERDRDATNEKLFF	TGTGCCAGCGAGCGGGACAGGGATGCAACTAATGAAAAACTGTTTTTT
TRBD1	few	TRBV7-3	TRBJ1-2	CASSDAGGYGYTF	TGTGCCAGCAGCGACGCAGGGGGCTATGGCTACACCTTC
.	few	TRBV20-1	TRBJ2-3	CSASTSTDTQYF	TGCAGTGCCTCGACTAGCACAGATACGCAGTATTTT
.	.	TRBV7-8	TRBJ1-5	CASSLIVGGAGQPQHF	TGTGCCAGCAGCTTAATAGTCGGGGGCGCAGGTCAGCCCCAGCATTTT
.	few	TRBV9	TRBJ1-6	CASSKEHNSPLHF	TGTGCCAGCTCAAAGGAGCATAATTCACCCCTCCACTTT
.	few	TRBV7-9	TRBJ2-7	CASSNRYEQYF	TGTGCCAGCAGTAACCGTTACGAGCAGTACTTC
.	.	TRBV9	TRBJ1-1	CASSVGASMNTEAFF	TGTGCCAGCAGCGTAGGAGCTTCTATGAACACTGAAGCTTTCTTT
TRBD2	few	TRBV4-2	TRBJ2-7	CASSQDLAGGRSYEQYF	TGTGCCAGCAGCCAAGATCTAGCGGGAGGTCGTTCCTACGAGCAGTACTTC
.	.	TRBV6-1	TRBJ1-1	CASSEWYNMNTEAFF	TGTGCCAGCAGTGAATGGTACAACATGAACACTGAAGCTTTCTTT
TRBD1	many	TRBV5-6	TRBJ2-7	CASSLLGQASYEQYF	TGTGCCAGCAGCTTATTGGGACAGGCCTCCTACGAGCAGTACTTC
TRBD2	many	TRBV11-2	TRBJ2-1	CASSLGGRGYNEQFF	TGTGCCAGCAGCTTAGGCGGGAGGGGGTACAATGAGCAGTTCTTC
TRBD2	.	TRBV5-1	TRBJ2-5	CASSLTIAGHQETQYF	TGCGCCAGCAGCTTGACGATAGCGGGGCACCAAGAGACCCAGTACTTC
.	.	TRBV29-1	TRBJ1-2	CSVYHTNTYGYTF	TGCAGCGTTTACCACACAAACACCTATGGCTACACCTTC
TRBD1	few	TRBV7-6	TRBJ1-5	CASSLEMGTVSSTSNQPQHF	TGTGCCAGCAGCTTAGAGATGGGGACAGTCAGCTCCACTAGCAATCAGCCCCAGCATTTT
.	.	TRBV24-1	TRBJ2-7	CATSDYQGSYEQYF	TGTGCCACCAGTGATTACCAGGGATCCTACGAGCAGTACTTC
.	.	TRBV5-1	TRBJ2-7	CASSLAGHAMAYEQYF	TGCGCCAGCAGCTTGGCCGGGCACGCAATGGCATACGAGCAGTACTTC
.	few	TRBV27	TRBJ1-1	CASSTGGAEAFF	TGTGCCAGCAGTACTGGGGGGGCTGAAGCTTTCTTT
TRBD2	.	TRBV6-2/TRBV6-3	TRBJ2-3	CASTVAGDGTDTQYF	TGTGCCAGCACCGTAGCGGGAGATGGCACAGATACGCAGTATTTT
.	few	TRBV14	TRBJ1-1	CASSHLLTEAFF	TGTGCCAGCAGCCATCTCCTCACTGAAGCTTTCTTT
.	many	TRBV5-1	TRBJ2-5	CASSLVGGRETQYF	TGCGCCAGCAGCTTGGTCGGGGGCCGAGAGACCCAGTACTTC
.	few	TRBV7-8	TRBJ2-1	CASSLSRRAKSSYNEQFF	TGTGCCAGCAGCTTAAGTAGGAGGGCGAAGAGCTCCTACAATGAGCAGTTCTTC
.	few	TRBV2	TRBJ2-7	CASSVGTSTEQYF	TGTGCCAGCAGTGTAGGGACCTCGACCGAGCAGTACTTC
.	.	TRBV5-8	TRBJ2-1	CASSLAAKGSYNEQFF	TGTGCCAGCAGCTTGGCGGCCAAGGGATCCTACAATGAGCAGTTCTTC
TRBD2	.	TRBV20-1	TRBJ2-3	CSARDFRLAGSTMGTDTQYF	TGCAGTGCTAGAGATTTCAGACTAGCGGGATCAACGATGGGGACAGATACGCAGTATTTT
TRBD1	.	TRBV24-1	TRBJ2-1	CATSEHQGGPSYNEQFF	TGTGCCACCAGTGAACACCAAGGGGGCCCATCCTACAATGAGCAGTTCTTC
.	few	TRBV30	TRBJ1-4	CAWSAGAEKLFF	TGTGCCTGGAGTGCGGGGGCCGAAAAACTGTTTTTT
.	few	TRBV12-3/TRBV12-4	TRBJ1-5	CASSLRQEGNQPQHF	TGTGCCAGCAGTTTGAGACAGGAAGGCAATCAGCCCCAGCATTTT
.	few	TRBV6-2/TRBV6-3	TRBJ1-2	CASSYGAYGYTF	TGTGCCAGCAGTTACGGGGCCTATGGCTACACCTTC
.	.	TRBV5-1	TRBJ2-2	CASSFPGGPNTGELFF	TGCGCCAGCAGCTTTCCAGGGGGGCCGAACACCGGGGAGCTGTTTTTT
TRBD1	few	TRBV24-1	TRBJ2-7	CATSETGTGGLYEQYF	TGTGCCACCAGTGAAACCGGGACAGGGGGCCTCTACGAGCAGTACTTC
TRBD2	.	TRBV10-3	TRBJ2-3	CAISLAGDTQYF	TGTGCCATCAGTCTAGCGGGAGATACGCAGTATTTT
.	few	TRBV25-1	TRBJ2-1	CASRDAYNEQFF	TGTGCCAGCAGGGACGCCTACAATGAGCAGTTCTTC
.	many	TRBV25-1	TRBJ1-5	CASSGRDQYFKNSNQPQHF	TGTGCCAGCAGTGGGAGGGACCAATATTTTAAAAATAGCAATCAGCCCCAGCATTTT
.	.	TRBV7-2	TRBJ1-2	CASSSGAGGYGYTF	TGTGCCAGCAGCTCGGGGGCAGGAGGCTATGGCTACACCTTC
.	.	TRBV27	TRBJ1-6	CASSFGRASPLHF	TGTGCCAGCAGTTTCGGCAGGGCTTCACCCCTCCACTTT
.	.	TRBV5-6	TRBJ2-6	CASSLAVGANVLTF	TGTGCCAGCAGCTTGGCTGTGGGGGCCAACGTCCTGACTTTC